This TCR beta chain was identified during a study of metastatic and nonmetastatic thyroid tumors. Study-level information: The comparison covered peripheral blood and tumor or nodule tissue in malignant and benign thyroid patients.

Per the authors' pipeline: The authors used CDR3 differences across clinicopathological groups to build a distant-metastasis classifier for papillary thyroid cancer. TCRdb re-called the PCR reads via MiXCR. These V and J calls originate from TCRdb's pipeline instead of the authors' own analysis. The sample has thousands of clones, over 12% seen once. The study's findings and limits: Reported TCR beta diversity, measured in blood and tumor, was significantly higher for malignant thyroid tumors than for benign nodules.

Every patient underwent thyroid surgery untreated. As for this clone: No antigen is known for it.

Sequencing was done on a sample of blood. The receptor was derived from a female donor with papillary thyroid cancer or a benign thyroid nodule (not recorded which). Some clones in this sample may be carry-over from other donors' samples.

The CDR3 sequence: CAWSVAQLSNQPQHF. The DNA of the CDR3 is TGTGCCTGGAGTGTAGCCCAGCTTAGCAATCAGCCCCAGCATTTT. The V call is TRBV30, the J call TRBJ1-5; D is unclear. V shed 0 bases and J shed 0 bases, with 9 bases lying between them. Germline V lookup: CDR1 GTSNPN, CDR2 SVGIG (reference sequence). The CDR3 runs 15 residues.